These 25 T cell receptor beta chains share one sample of origin, sequenced in a study of beta chain features in type 1 diabetes (dated by TCRdb to between 2018 and 2020). What the study reported, not specific to this receptor: Type 1 diabetes patients showed a moderate but significant shortening of TCRB CDR3 length in all four CD4+ subsets.

Library prep was done by the immunoSEQ multiplex PCR assay. All of the isolated RNA was reverse transcribed with the High Capacity cDNA Reverse Transcription Kit, so expressed TCRB transcripts were sequenced. TCRdb limited this immuneACCESS table to in-frame rearrangements with V and J called. A share of clones is missing; checked studies link under half to unresolved V genes, and the rest is unexplained. This sample has approximately 170,000 clones in its table, and 6% to 9% of those were observed once. The ten largest clones take up under 0.6% of the sample. These receptors are not linked to any known antigen. The material sequenced was central memory CD4+ T cells from blood. These receptors were collected from a man aged 18 to 29 with type 1 diabetes.

A few counts support this clone. This chain connects TRBV30 to TRBJ1-2; tentative D call: TRBD1 (5 bases). Looked up from germline, CDR1 is GTSNPN and CDR2 is SVGIG (reference sequence). The CDR3 has 12 residues. The V and J ends lost 4 bases and 7 bases respectively, with 13 bases between them. CDR3 sequence (DNA): TGTGCCTGGACCGGGACTTCACCTGGCTACACCTTC. Amino acids: CAWTGTSPGYTF.

With respect to this clone: The sample contains more than one DNA sequence encoding this CDR3. The rearrangement uses TRBV6-5 and TRBJ1-2; TRBD1 is a possible D gene (5 bases). This CDR3 contains 14 residues. Trimming took 0 bases from V and 3 from J, leaving 8 bases between them. Germline V gene lookup returns CDR1 MNHEY and CDR2 SVGAGI. CDR3 sequence (DNA): TGTGCCAGCAGTTACTCGGGGGGAGACTATGGCTACACCTTC. As protein: CASSYSGGDYGYTF.

This chain links TRBV5-1 with TRBJ1-1; D gene ambiguous. This CDR3 comprises 14 residues. Per the germline V gene, CDR1 is SGHRS and CDR2 is YFSETQ. The V end lost 4 bases, the J end lost 1 base, and 11 bases lay between the germline ends. CDR3 amino acids: CASSPDRQNTEAFF. The CDR3 bases are TGCGCCAGCAGCCCCGACCGACAGAACACTGAAGCTTTCTTT.

This clone was observed a few times. The rearrangement joins TRBV9 to TRBJ2-7, with 11 bases matching TRBD2. Germline CDR1 reads SGDLS; CDR2 reads YYNGEE. The V and J ends lost 4 bases and 2 bases, in that order; junction bases with no gene match: 5. This CDR3 is built from 15 residues. The CDR3 DNA follows: TGTGCCAGCAGCCCCTCACTAGCGGGGGCCTACGAGCAGTACTTC. Amino acid sequence: CASSPSLAGAYEQYF.

The rearrangement uses TRBV7-2 and TRBJ2-1; 11 bases are a match to TRBD2. Losses at the gene ends were 5 bases for V and 5 bases for J; bases not matched to a gene: 5. Germline V gene sequence: CDR1 SGHTA, CDR2 FQGNSA. The CDR3 covers 15 residues. In DNA form, the CDR3 reads TGTGCCAGCAGCGGTAGCGGGGGGGCTCACAATGAGCAGTTCTTC. This codes for CASSGSGGAHNEQFF.

The chain has TRBV5-1 and TRBJ2-3; 7 nucleotides align to TRBD1. Germline CDR1 is SGHRS and CDR2 is YFSETQ. J was trimmed by 5 bases and V by 4 bases; bases with no gene match: 7. This CDR3 has 14 residues. CDR3 protein: CASSTDRPGDTQYF. CDR3 bases: TGCGCCAGCAGCACGGACAGGCCTGGAGATACGCAGTATTTT. Looking up the rest from reference TRBV5-1 and TRBJ2-3 gives the full variable domain: KAGVTQTPRYLIKTRGQQVTLSCSPISGHRSVSWYQQTPGQGLQFLFEYFSETQRNKGNFPGRFSGRQFSNSRSEMNVSTLELGDSALYLCASSTDRPGDTQYFGPGTRLTVL.

A few counts support this clone. One junction end does not reproduce the germline sequence, and a read error may be involved. The J gene is TRBJ2-1, the V gene TRBV5-1; 9 bases fit TRBD1. The germline V gene encodes CDR1 SGHRS and CDR2 YFSETQ. CDR3 length: 14 amino acids. CDR3 amino acids: CASSLPGQGNEQFF. CDR3 coding DNA: TGTGCCAGCAGCTTGCCGGGACAGGGAAATGAGCAGTTCTTC.

This clone has a single count. V is TRBV7-2 and J is TRBJ2-1, with D maybe TRBD2 (7 bases). Trimming removed 5 bases from V and 6 bases from J, with 17 bases in between. This CDR3 contains 15 residues. Looked up from germline, CDR1 is SGHTA and CDR2 is FQGNSA. CDR3 amino acids: CASSLGGAKINEQFF. The CDR3, as DNA: TGTGCCAGCAGCCTGGGGGGGGCCAAAATCAATGAGCAGTTCTTC. The entire variable domain, with the rest obtained from reference TRBV7-2 and TRBJ2-1, is as follows: GAGVSQSPSNKVTEKGKDVELRCDPISGHTALYWYRQSLGQGLEFLIYFQGNSAPDKSGLPSDRFSAERTGGSVSTLTIQRTQQEDSAVYLCASSLGGAKINEQFFGPGTRLTVL.

The gene calls are TRBV28 and TRBJ1-3, with TRBD1 identical over 9 bases. The trim removed 6 bases at V and 5 bases at J, leaving 2 bases unmatched. This CDR3 spans 13 amino acids. CDR1 is MDHEN, CDR2 SYDVKM, per germline. In DNA form, the CDR3 reads TGTGCCAGCAGCACAGGGGGCCGAAACACCATATATTTT. It encodes CASSTGGRNTIYF.

This clone was counted a few times. This rearrangement joins TRBV11-2 to TRBJ2-5; 8 bases line up with TRBD1. Germline CDR1 SGHAT, CDR2 FQNNGV. The CDR3 runs 13 residues. The J segment lost 4 bases and the V segment lost 7 bases, leaving 5 bases of the junction unmatched. The CDR3 region is CASTRGQGETQYF. The CDR3 DNA reads as TGTGCCAGCACCCGAGGACAGGGAGAGACCCAGTACTTC.

V and J are TRBV5-4 and TRBJ2-1, with D possibly TRBD2 on 5 matching bases. Germline V gene lookup returns CDR1 SGHNT and CDR2 YYREEE (reference sequence). This CDR3 spans 15 amino acids. V was trimmed by 1 base and J by 1 base, leaving 9 bases between them. CDR3 nucleotide sequence: TGTGCCAGCAGCTTGAACGGGGTATCCTACAATGAGCAGTTCTTC. Translated: CASSLNGVSYNEQFF. The whole variable domain, remainder taken from reference TRBV5-4 and TRBJ2-1, is ETGVTQSPTHLIKTRGQQVTLRCSSQSGHNTVSWYQQALGQGPQFIFQYYREEENGRGNFPPRFSGLQFPNYSSELNVNALELDDSALYLCASSLNGVSYNEQFFGPGTRLTVL.

V is TRBV28 and J is TRBJ1-2, with 11 bases lining up with TRBD1. After removal of 6 bases from V and 10 bases from J, the junction contained 7 bases not matched to a gene. Germline V gene lookup returns CDR1 MDHEN and CDR2 SYDVKM. The CDR3 spans 13 residues. In DNA form, the CDR3 reads TGTGCCAGCAGCCCGGGACAGGGGGTAAACTACACCTTC. This encodes CASSPGQGVNYTF.

The chain links TRBV5-4 to TRBJ1-4; TRBD1 might be the D (6 bases). Trimming shortened V by 4 bases and J by 5 bases, and 15 bases separated the two germline ends. Germline V gene data show CDR1 as SGHNT and CDR2 as YYREEE (reference sequence). The CDR3 totals 15 residues. This chain's CDR3 is CASSLGGGRNEKLFF. The CDR3 DNA is TGTGCCAGCAGCCTAGGCGGGGGGCGAAATGAAAAACTGTTTTTT.

As for this clone: This same CDR3 is encoded by further DNA sequences in the sample. The gene calls are TRBV5-1 and TRBJ2-3; D remains ambiguous. V lost 4 bases to trimming and J lost 0 bases, with 6 bases between them. The CDR3 is 13 residues long. The germline gives CDR1 SGHRS, CDR2 YFSETQ. The CDR3 sequence is CASSLESTDTQYF. In nucleotides, the CDR3 is TGCGCCAGCAGCCTCGAGAGCACAGATACGCAGTATTTT.

This clone appeared a few times. The chain links TRBV7-2 to TRBJ1-2; D is unclear. Trimming shortened V by 4 bases and J by 7 bases, and 10 bases separated the two germline ends. Germline CDR1 is SGHTA and CDR2 is FQGNSA. The CDR3 consists of 12 residues. The CDR3: CASSSYTGGYTF. The CDR3, as DNA: TGTGCCAGCAGCTCGTATACTGGTGGCTACACCTTC.

The table lists this clone with a few counts. The chain recombines TRBV19 with TRBJ2-2, with 7 bases matching TRBD1. Germline CDR1 LNHDA, CDR2 SQIVND (reference sequence). V lost 10 bases to trimming and J lost 4 bases; unmatched junction nucleotides: 12. This CDR3 has 15 residues. The CDR3 DNA reads TGTGCCACCCGCCTGAAGGGGGCAGGCACCGGGGAGCTGTTTTTT. Translating it yields CATRLKGAGTGELFF.

This clone has more than one count but fewer than ten. The chain joins TRBV4-3 to TRBJ1-2; no firm D call. This CDR3 is 16 amino acids long. Germline CDR1 reads LGHNA; CDR2 reads YSLEER. Between the trimmed V and J ends, which lost 4 bases and 0 bases, there was a span of 15 bases. The CDR3 sequence is CASSPVVNRANYGYTF. The DNA for the CDR3 is TGCGCCAGCAGCCCAGTCGTGAATCGGGCTAACTATGGCTACACCTTC.

Only a few counts were recorded for this clone. V is TRBV7-8 and J is TRBJ2-6; D gene unclear. Trimming took 6 bases from V and 2 from J, leaving 8 bases between them. This CDR3 comprises 14 residues. Germline-derived CDR1 and CDR2 are SGHVS and FQNEAQ. CDR3 sequence: CASRSGAGANVLTF. As DNA, the CDR3 is TGTGCCAGCAGGTCCGGAGCTGGGGCCAACGTCCTGACTTTC.

J is TRBJ2-3 and V is TRBV28; D possibly corresponds to TRBD1 (5 bases). Trimming left V 6 bases short and J 2 bases short, with 15 bases between. This CDR3 has 15 residues. Germline assignment: CDR1 MDHEN and CDR2 SYDVKM. The DNA of the CDR3 is TGTGCCAGCAGCCCGACGGCAGGGCACACAGATACGCAGTATTTT. This translates into CASSPTAGHTDTQYF.

V usage is TRBV21-1 and J usage is TRBJ1-1; the table's TRBD1 call for D was not verified on the DNA. TRBV21-1 is an annotated pseudogene. The CDR3 spans 14 residues. The CDR3 is CASSKQGMNTEAFF. Here the CDR3 DNA reads TGTGCCAGCAGCAAACAGGGGATGAACACTGAAGCTTTCTTT.

The chain links TRBV18 to TRBJ1-1, with D uncertain. This CDR3 has 16 amino acids. Trimming took 1 base from V and 6 from J, leaving 18 bases between them. Germline CDR1 reads KGHSH; CDR2 reads LQKENI. CDR3 sequence: CASSPQAGRGVAEAFF. CDR3 sequence (DNA): TGTGCCAGCTCACCACAGGCAGGCCGGGGTGTAGCTGAAGCTTTCTTT.

CDR3 coding DNA: TGTGCCAGCAGTTGGGGGACTTTACGTACTGAAGCTTTCTTT. Its translation: CASSWGTLRTEAFF. The chain is built from TRBV28 and TRBJ1-1, with D tentatively TRBD1 (5 bases). The ends were cut back, 4 bases at V and 5 bases at J, with 14 bases in the middle. Germline V gene sequence: CDR1 MDHEN, CDR2 SYDVKM. This CDR3 contains 14 residues.

CDR3 protein: CASSVLPSGGSYNEQFF. CDR3 in DNA: TGTGCCAGCAGCGTGCTTCCTAGCGGGGGGTCTTACAATGAGCAGTTCTTC. The chain joins TRBV9 to TRBJ2-1; TRBD2 aligns across 11 bases. The CDR3 loop spans 17 amino acids. V trimming: 2 bases; J trimming: 4 bases; junction bases outside the gene matches: 8. In germline, CDR1 is SGDLS, CDR2 YYNGEE.

CDR3: CASTEQGSHEQYF. The CDR3 nucleotides are TGCGCCAGCACTGAACAGGGGTCCCACGAGCAGTACTTC. The chain carries TRBV5-1 and TRBJ2-7; 7 bases match TRBD1. The J segment lost 5 bases and the V segment lost 6 bases, leaving 8 bases of the junction unmatched. Per germline, CDR1 SGHRS and CDR2 YFSETQ. CDR3 length: 13 amino acids.

J is TRBJ1-2 and V is TRBV28; D gene uncertain. Germline CDR1 is MDHEN and CDR2 is SYDVKM. The CDR3 runs 12 residues. Trimming removed 4 bases from V and 4 bases from J, with 7 bases in between. The CDR3 loop reads CASSSQVYGYTF. CDR3 DNA sequence: TGTGCCAGCAGTTCCCAGGTCTATGGCTACACCTTC.